This T cell receptor (beta chain) is drawn from a study of response to subunit inactivated influenza vaccine. TCRdb independently ran MiXCR on the RT-PCR reads; one entry per CDR3 protein. Counted here are a few hundred thousand distinct CDR3 sequences, 12% to 15% occurring once; the ten biggest clones make up 11%. Study results and limitations: Every seasonal influenza vaccination brings in few new T cells, the authors suggested.

This clonotype was seen only a few times. Its antigen is not known. CDR1 is DFQATT, CDR2 SNEGSKA, per germline (reference sequence). Trimming took 0 bases from V and 7 from J, leaving 10 bases between them. The CDR3 length is 13 residues. The TCR comes from a man aged 45-60 years who received an inactivated influenza vaccine. Sample: PBMCs from blood, taken 11 to 12 days after vaccination. The genes are TRBV20-1 and TRBJ2-1; a possible D gene is TRBD1 (5 bases). The CDR3 DNA reads as TGCAGTGCTAGAGATCCAGGGAAGAATGAGCAGTTCTTC. This sequence encodes CSARDPGKNEQFF.